This T cell receptor beta chain was sequenced in a study of shared clonotypes between healthy human individuals. Clones were sequenced by immunoSEQ multiplex PCR, and TCRdb holds only the in-frame ones, with some missing. The sample holds 400,000 to 600,000 clones, about 76% seen once. This CDR3 has 13 residues. The V and J ends lost 5 bases and 6 bases respectively, with 14 bases between them. Germline V gene lookup returns CDR1 SEHNR and CDR2 FQNEAQ (reference sequence). In its sample, this clone was seen a few times. The rearrangement joins TRBV7-9 to TRBJ2-7; D not resolved. This sequence was found in a woman aged 40-49 years in good health. Some clones in this sample may be carry-over from other donors' samples. The material sequenced was PBMCs. The CDR3 bases are TGTGCCAGCAGCCAAACCTGGCGGAGCGAGCAGTACTTC. Protein sequence: CASSQTWRSEQYF. The full variable domain, with the rest looked up from reference TRBV7-9 and TRBJ2-7, is DTGVSQNPRHKITKRGQNVTFRCDPISEHNRLYWYRQTLGQGPEFLTYFQNEAQLEKSRLLSDRFSAERPKGSFSTLEIQRTEQGDSAMYLCASSQTWRSEQYFGPGTRLTVT.